This is a list of T cell receptor beta chains from one sample in a study of response to subunit inactivated influenza vaccine. TCRdb re-derived calls from the RT-PCR reads in MiXCR, one entry per CDR3 protein. The sample includes fewer than 800,000 distinct CDR3 sequences, 15% to 18% of them seen just once. Sequenced here: PBMCs from blood, sampled 12 days after vaccination. These receptors were collected from a man over 45 who received an inactivated influenza vaccine. The conserved cysteine and the conserved F or W are not part of the CDR3 here.

j_call: TRBJ2-7
v_call: TRBV10-3
cdr3_aa: AIRGDRGPYEQY

j_call: TRBJ1-1
v_call: TRBV3-1
cdr3_aa: ASSQAGQGHSTEAF

j_call: TRBJ2-3
v_call: TRBV15
cdr3_aa: ATSRPRASSTDTQY

j_call: TRBJ2-7
v_call: TRBV7-2
cdr3_aa: ASSLATLYEQY

j_call: TRBJ2-5
v_call: TRBV6-1
cdr3_aa: ASSARQGVETQY

j_call: TRBJ2-1
v_call: TRBV10-3
cdr3_aa: AISGQDSSNEQF

j_call: TRBJ2-3
v_call: TRBV24-1
cdr3_aa: ATSDRTGRTDTQY

j_call: TRBJ1-2
v_call: TRBV20-1
cdr3_aa: SAYPTAPYGYT

j_call: TRBJ2-5
v_call: TRBV7-9
cdr3_aa: ASSRDYLQETQY

j_call: TRBJ2-1
v_call: TRBV12-3/TRBV12-4
cdr3_aa: ASSLWVTPYNEQF

j_call: TRBJ2-5
v_call: TRBV28
cdr3_aa: ASSFGGVGETQY

j_call: TRBJ2-1
v_call: TRBV2
cdr3_aa: ASSTRTVEGEQF

j_call: TRBJ2-5
v_call: TRBV5-1
cdr3_aa: ASSLRTSSGEETQY

j_call: TRBJ2-5
v_call: TRBV5-1
cdr3_aa: ASSPDRPGEETQY

j_call: TRBJ2-7
v_call: TRBV7-2
cdr3_aa: ASSLGYYEQY

j_call: TRBJ2-2
v_call: TRBV11-3
cdr3_aa: ASSKSFLGELF

j_call: TRBJ2-7
v_call: TRBV10-2
cdr3_aa: ASRWNDEQY

j_call: TRBJ1-3
v_call: TRBV5-4
cdr3_aa: ASSSQGVGNTIY

j_call: TRBJ2-1
v_call: TRBV7-3
cdr3_aa: ASSKQGARYNEQF

j_call: TRBJ2-1
v_call: TRBV27
cdr3_aa: ASSYRGKRDLSSYNEQF

j_call: TRBJ2-7
v_call: TRBV3-1
cdr3_aa: ASRATSGKRYEQY

j_call: TRBJ2-7
v_call: TRBV14
cdr3_aa: ASSQGVLYYEQY

j_call: TRBJ2-5
v_call: TRBV5-6
cdr3_aa: ASRSTGLNMETQY

j_call: TRBJ2-1
v_call: TRBV5-1
cdr3_aa: ASSLVTLSDVNNEQF

j_call: TRBJ2-3
v_call: TRBV7-2
cdr3_aa: ASSSQTGDTQY

j_call: TRBJ1-2
v_call: TRBV7-9
cdr3_aa: ASSLGEAYPLYGYT

j_call: TRBJ2-2
v_call: TRBV29-1
cdr3_aa: SVEGAYTGELF

j_call: TRBJ2-2
v_call: TRBV15
cdr3_aa: ATSDRDTNTGELF

j_call: TRBJ2-1
v_call: TRBV12-3/TRBV12-4
cdr3_aa: ASRPVLLTGGDGEQF

j_call: TRBJ2-1
v_call: TRBV14
cdr3_aa: ASSHMDRITYNEQF

j_call: TRBJ2-4
v_call: TRBV12-3/TRBV12-4
cdr3_aa: ASSLTGKNIQY

j_call: TRBJ1-4
v_call: TRBV10-3
cdr3_aa: AISGTGGASSNEKLF

j_call: TRBJ2-3
v_call: TRBV18
cdr3_aa: ASSRTGSGGTDTQY

j_call: TRBJ1-1
v_call: TRBV7-9
cdr3_aa: ASSPLGSGNTEAF

j_call: TRBJ1-3
v_call: TRBV29-1
cdr3_aa: SVESGRGNTIY

j_call: TRBJ2-7
v_call: TRBV7-2
cdr3_aa: ASSLTGGYYHEQY

j_call: TRBJ2-3
v_call: TRBV6-1
cdr3_aa: ASSLGTSRRTDTQY

j_call: TRBJ1-2
v_call: TRBV11-2
cdr3_aa: ASSLAPANYGYT

j_call: TRBJ1-2
v_call: TRBV10-3
cdr3_aa: AISEASGTGYGYT

j_call: TRBJ1-3
v_call: TRBV7-8
cdr3_aa: ASSFERTGTYGNTIY

j_call: TRBJ2-3
v_call: TRBV19
cdr3_aa: ASSLRQGNADTQY

j_call: TRBJ1-1
v_call: TRBV12-3/TRBV12-4
cdr3_aa: ASSTWGVGTEAF

j_call: TRBJ2-5
v_call: TRBV10-3
cdr3_aa: ASGRTPQETQY

j_call: TRBJ2-7
v_call: TRBV28
cdr3_aa: ASRAVAGGPYEQY

j_call: TRBJ2-5
v_call: TRBV14
cdr3_aa: ASSPIQTSGGNLQETQY